Below are 18 T cell receptor beta chains sequenced from a single sample in a study of human T cells and chemical hapten exposure. The time point is: pre-sensitization, week 0. Treatment reported: therapeutic diphenylcyclopropenone sensitization with weekly scalp DPC. A single record per CDR3 protein comes from TCRdb applying MiXCR to the RACE reads. The sample has 95,000 to 100,000 distinct CDR3 sequences; 9.5% to 14% are singletons. Specimen: whole blood, collected in connection with sensitization to the hapten diphenylcyclopropenone (DPC). Every receptor here comes from a woman in her sixties or seventies with alopecia areata. Some clones in this sample may be carry-over from other donors' samples.

The sample holds many counts of this clonotype. This chain connects TRBV6-6 to TRBJ2-1; TRBD2 is a possible D gene (6 bases). CDR1 and CDR2 (germline): MNHNY, SVGAGI (reference sequence). This CDR3 comprises 15 residues. The V end lost 3 bases, the J end lost 4 bases, and 13 bases lay between the germline ends. The CDR3 loop is CASSYGGARYNEQFF. DNA for the CDR3: TGTGCCAGCAGTTATGGCGGGGCGAGATACAATGAGCAGTTCTTC.

A few counts support this clonotype. The chain carries TRBV18 and TRBJ2-1, with D unclear. The germline V and J ends were trimmed by 0 bases and 3 bases, with 9 bases remaining between them. Looked up from germline, CDR1 is KGHSH and CDR2 is LQKENI. The CDR3 contains 15 residues. This chain's CDR3 is CASSPPGKNYNEQFF. The DNA of the CDR3 is TGTGCCAGCTCACCACCGGGAAAAAACTACAATGAGCAGTTCTTC.

The V call is TRBV18, the J call TRBJ2-2; no clear D. CDR1 and CDR2 (germline): KGHSH, LQKENI. Trimming cost V 6 bases and J 3 bases, with 14 bases left between them. The CDR3 is 15 amino acids. The CDR3 sequence is CASSPTRLDTGELFF. The CDR3 DNA follows: TGTGCCAGCTCCCCCACTCGATTGGACACCGGGGAGCTGTTTTTT.

This clonotype was recorded a few times. CDR3 in DNA: TGTGCCAGTACTGATTCCAGGAGGGGTCAAGAGACCCAGTACTTC. This translates into CASTDSRRGQETQYF. This chain uses TRBV18 with TRBJ2-5, with D tentatively TRBD2 (6 bases). The CDR3 runs to 15 residues. Germline-derived CDR1 and CDR2 are KGHSH and LQKENI. V shed 9 bases and J shed 2 bases, with 19 bases lying between them.

In this sample, this clonotype turned up many times. The chain has TRBV12-3 or TRBV12-4 and TRBJ1-5; TRBD1 matches 7 bases. V lost 6 bases to trimming and J lost 4 bases; unmatched junction nucleotides: 9. The CDR3 contains 15 residues. In nucleotides, the CDR3 is TGTGCCAGCAGACTACAGGGGACGGGGAATCAGCCCCAGCATTTT. Protein: CASRLQGTGNQPQHF.

V gene TRBV7-3 combines with J gene TRBJ1-6; D is possibly TRBD1 (6 bases). Germline assignment: CDR1 SGHTA and CDR2 FQGTGA. CDR3 length: 13 amino acids. V dropped 3 bases and J dropped 8 bases, with 8 bases sitting between them. The CDR3 coding sequence is TGTGCCAGCAGCTTGGACAGAGATTCACCCCTCCACTTT. Translated, it gives CASSLDRDSPLHF.

This clonotype was observed at least ten times. The gene calls are TRBV12-3 or TRBV12-4 and TRBJ2-3, with TRBD1 matching over 8 bases. V gave up 5 bases and J gave up 4 bases; unmatched junction bases: 8. This CDR3 contains 15 residues. DNA of the CDR3: TGTGCCAGCAGTCCCTCAGGGGGCAGGTCAGATACGCAGTATTTT. Translated, it gives CASSPSGGRSDTQYF.

In its sample, this clonotype was seen many times. The chain uses TRBV5-1 and TRBJ1-4; the D is unclear. The CDR3 runs to 17 residues. Germline V gives CDR1 SGHRS, CDR2 YFSETQ. V was trimmed by 4 bases and J by 7 bases, leaving 23 bases between them. The CDR3 region is CASSPTGEGMWGEKLFF. The CDR3, as DNA: TGCGCCAGCAGCCCGACCGGGGAGGGAATGTGGGGTGAAAAACTGTTTTTT.

V gene TRBV30 combines with J gene TRBJ1-2; tentative D call: TRBD1 (5 bases). Germline V CDR1 and CDR2: GTSNPN, SVGIG (reference sequence). V lost 1 base and J lost 4, with 7 bases in between. The CDR3 covers 12 residues. The CDR3 reads CAWSAGGYGYTF. The DNA for the CDR3 is TGTGCCTGGAGTGCGGGGGGCTATGGCTACACCTTC.

This clonotype was picked up one time. Just one base apart from a much larger clone, this may be a read error. The chain combines TRBV5-8 with TRBJ1-2, with D unresolved. Germline CDR1 is SGHTS and CDR2 is YDEGEE. This CDR3 comprises 12 residues. This CDR3 reads CASSLLNFGYTF. The CDR3 nucleotides are TGTGCCAGCAGCTTACTTAACTTTGGCTACACCTTC.

This clonotype was recorded a few times. The chain combines TRBV29-1 with TRBJ1-3; D is ambiguous. Germline CDR1 reads SQVTM; CDR2 reads ANQGSEA. The CDR3 contains 15 residues. The V and J ends lost 6 bases and 4 bases respectively, with 19 bases between them. In nucleotides, the CDR3 is TGCAGCGTAGGCCGGGGAAGGCCCTCCGGAAACACCATATATTTT. Translation gives CSVGRGRPSGNTIYF.

The chain carries TRBV12-3 or TRBV12-4 and TRBJ1-2; D perhaps matches TRBD1 (6 bases). This CDR3 spans 14 amino acids. Trimming stripped 8 bases from V and 3 bases from J, with 16 bases between. The CDR3 nucleotides read TGTGCCAGCGCCCTGGACAGCTATTACTATGGCTACACCTTC. As protein: CASALDSYYYGYTF.

This clonotype was seen at least ten times. V gene TRBV5-1 combines with J gene TRBJ2-5, with D perhaps being TRBD1 or TRBD2 (5 bases each). The V end lost 4 bases, the J end lost 5 bases, and 15 bases lay between the germline ends. The CDR3 is 14 amino acids. CDR1 and CDR2 from the germline V gene are SGHRS and YFSETQ. The CDR3 loop reads CASSLPGPGETQYF. CDR3 bases: TGCGCCAGCAGCCTACCGGGACCGGGGGAGACCCAGTACTTC.

The sample holds a few counts of this clonotype. The DNA of the CDR3 is TGTGCCAGCGCTCGGTGGGCCCAGGGGTACCAAGAGACCCAGTACTTC. This encodes CASARWAQGYQETQYF. This sequence joins TRBV7-2 and TRBJ2-5; the D gene is possibly TRBD1 (6 bases). From germline, CDR1 is SGHTA and CDR2 FQGNSA. Between the trimmed V and J ends, which lost 8 bases and 0 bases, there was a span of 19 bases. This CDR3 has 16 amino acids.

The sample holds a few counts of this clonotype. The genes are TRBV7-9 and TRBJ1-5; D is undetermined. Trimming took 8 bases from V and 0 from J, leaving 8 bases between them. CDR3 length: 13 residues. Germline lookup yields CDR1 SEHNR and CDR2 FQNEAQ (reference sequence). CDR3: CASEGVSNQPQHF. The CDR3 DNA reads as TGTGCCAGCGAGGGAGTTAGCAATCAGCCCCAGCATTTT.

The J gene is TRBJ2-5, the V gene TRBV4-1, with TRBD2 matching 11 bases. Per germline, CDR1 MGHRA and CDR2 YSYEKL. J gave up 5 bases and V 4 bases, and 9 bases lay outside the gene matches. The CDR3 sequence is 16 residues long. The CDR3 loop reads CASSLSLAGGRETQYF. As DNA, the CDR3 is TGCGCCAGCAGCCTGTCCCTAGCGGGGGGTCGGGAGACCCAGTACTTC.

This chain joins TRBV28 and TRBJ2-5; D gene ambiguous. CDR3 length equals 12 residues. V lost 5 bases to trimming and J lost 7 bases, with 11 bases between them. CDR1 and CDR2 from the germline V gene are MDHEN and SYDVKM. Here the CDR3 DNA reads TGTGCCAGCAGTACCCCCCTGGGGACCCAGTACTTC. Protein: CASSTPLGTQYF. Full variable domain (rest looked up from reference TRBV28 and TRBJ2-5): DVKVTQSSRYLVKRTGEKVFLECVQDMDHENMFWYRQDPGLGLRLIYFSYDVKMKEKGDIPEGYSVSREKKERFSLILESASTNQTSMYLCASSTPLGTQYFGPGTRLLVL.

Note on this clonotype: The junction and the germline gene differ at one end; a read error may be behind it. The gene calls are TRBV3-1 and TRBJ1-5; D gene ambiguous. The CDR3 consists of 15 residues. Germline CDR1 is LGHDT and CDR2 is YNNKEL (reference sequence). This CDR3 is CASSQDTTGNPPQHF. DNA for the CDR3: TGTGCCAGCAGCCAAGATACAACGGGCAATCCGCCCCAGCATTTT.